The rows below give T cell receptor beta chains drawn from one sample of a study of cytomegalovirus exposure and HLA in healthy donors. Method: immunoSEQ multiplex PCR; TCRdb's copy keeps in-frame clones and lacks some. Of about 130,000 clones listed, roughly 95% are singletons. Material for sequencing was PBMCs. The receptors originated from a man aged 18 to 29 in good health and CMV-seronegative. Each CDR3 is given with its conserved first and last residue. The order of the fields is V gene, J gene, D gene, clone size, CDR3 protein, CDR3 DNA. The D gene is left open where the match is weak. Only some rows state a clone size, as once, few, many or a class for expanded clones.

TRBV6-5	TRBJ2-1	TRBD2	-	CATTLAGLKAGEQFF	TGTGCCACCACTTTAGCGGGACTAAAGGCCGGGGAGCAGTTCTTC
TRBV19	TRBJ2-4	TRBD1	-	CASRGTGVIQYF	TGTGCCAGTAGAGGGACAGGGGTCATTCAGTACTTC
TRBV28	TRBJ2-7	TRBD1	once	CASIQDRGTYEQYF	TGTGCCAGCATCCAGGACAGGGGGACCTACGAGCAGTACTTC
TRBV28	TRBJ1-1	-	once	CASSLARRTEAFF	TGTGCCAGCAGTTTAGCGAGAAGAACTGAAGCTTTCTTT
TRBV4-3	TRBJ2-1	TRBD2	-	CASSQGDSGSSYNEQFF	TGCGCCAGCAGCCAAGGTGATAGCGGGAGCTCCTACAATGAGCAGTTCTTC
TRBV30	TRBJ1-2	-	few	CAWNPDSNYGYTF	TGTGCCTGGAACCCGGACAGCAACTATGGCTACACCTTC
TRBV6-1	TRBJ2-1	TRBD2	-	CASSGASGKSYNEQFF	TGTGCCAGCAGTGGGGCTAGCGGGAAGTCCTACAATGAGCAGTTCTTC
TRBV6-6	TRBJ2-2	-	-	CASSYGPGELFF	TGTGCCAGCAGTTACGGGCCCGGGGAGCTGTTTTTT
TRBV6-5	TRBJ1-1	-	-	CASSSPRTDIYTEAFF	TGTGCCAGCAGTTCGCCGCGGACAGACATTTACACTGAAGCTTTCTTT
TRBV5-4	TRBJ2-7	-	few	CASSLATVPYEQYF	TGTGCCAGCAGCTTGGCTACCGTCCCCTACGAGCAGTACTTC
TRBV6-5	TRBJ2-1	-	-	CASSYSGQGFNNEQFF	TGTGCCAGCAGTTACTCCGGCCAGGGCTTCAACAATGAGCAGTTCTTC
TRBV9	TRBJ2-5	-	-	CASRRGSGLEETQYF	TGTGCCAGCAGAAGGGGCAGCGGGCTAGAAGAGACCCAGTACTTC
TRBV4-1	TRBJ1-1	-	-	CASSQTRLSTEAFF	TGCGCCAGCAGCCAAACACGACTGAGCACTGAAGCTTTCTTT
TRBV2	TRBJ1-2	-	-	CASEDSYGYTF	TGTGCCAGCGAGGACAGCTATGGCTACACCTTC
TRBV28	TRBJ2-3	-	-	CASSLSFGGTDTQYF	TGTGCCAGCAGTTTATCCTTCGGGGGCACAGATACGCAGTATTTT
TRBV6-1	TRBJ2-7	TRBD1	-	CASSPDRAAYEQYF	TGTGCCAGCAGTCCGGACAGGGCCGCCTACGAGCAGTACTTC
TRBV2	TRBJ1-1	-	once	CASSEVGLGDTEAFF	TGTGCCAGCAGTGAAGTGGGGCTAGGGGACACTGAAGCTTTCTTT
TRBV6-4	TRBJ2-3	-	once	CASSEETGTDTQYF	TGTGCCAGCAGTGAGGAGACAGGCACAGATACGCAGTATTTT
TRBV27	TRBJ1-2	-	-	CASSFSGDERGGYTF	TGTGCCAGCAGTTTTTCCGGCGACGAGCGAGGGGGCTACACCTTC
TRBV28	TRBJ2-7	-	-	CASSLYDGGYEQYF	TGTGCCAGCAGTTTATATGACGGGGGATACGAGCAGTACTTC
TRBV29-1	TRBJ2-1	TRBD2	-	CSVDLRFSGRAGEQFF	TGCAGCGTTGATCTGAGGTTTAGCGGGAGGGCCGGTGAGCAGTTCTTC
TRBV7-8	TRBJ2-7	TRBD2	-	CASSPGGTSGFSYEQYF	TGTGCCAGCAGCCCGGGAGGGACTAGCGGGTTTTCCTACGAGCAGTACTTC
TRBV28	TRBJ2-1	-	-	CASRGLDHYNEQFF	TGTGCCAGCAGGGGGCTCGACCACTACAATGAGCAGTTCTTC
TRBV4-3	TRBJ1-2	-	-	CASSSSRLGRWNGYTF	TGCGCCAGCAGCTCCTCACGCTTGGGGAGATGGAATGGCTACACCTTC
TRBV28	TRBJ2-1	TRBD2	-	CASSGAGGPSYNEQFF	TGTGCCAGCAGCGGCGCGGGAGGGCCGTCCTACAATGAGCAGTTCTTC
TRBV18	TRBJ2-7	-	once	CASSAGLGNEQYF	TGTGCCAGCTCAGCGGGTCTCGGGAACGAGCAGTACTTC
TRBV28	TRBJ2-2	-	-	CASSPPQGHGELFF	TGTGCCAGCAGTCCTCCTCAGGGGCACGGGGAGCTGTTTTTT
TRBV4-1	TRBJ1-4	TRBD1	-	CASRTGLKQEKLFF	TGCGCCAGCAGGACAGGGCTTAAGCAAGAAAAACTGTTTTTT
TRBV6-6	TRBJ1-5	TRBD1	-	CASRPGTGFDQPQHF	TGTGCCAGCAGGCCCGGGACAGGGTTTGATCAGCCCCAGCATTTT
TRBV11-3	TRBJ1-2	-	-	CASSSSGQTGYTF	TGTGCCAGCAGCTCCTCGGGACAAACGGGCTACACCTTC
TRBV2	TRBJ2-7	-	-	CASSFGQPEREYF	TGTGCCAGCAGTTTCGGACAGCCTGAGAGAGAGTACTTC